This T cell receptor (beta chain) was identified in a study of blood T cell repertoires in COVID-19. Study in general: Sites across the United States, Italy and Spain contributed samples from acute and convalescent COVID-19. Nucleic acid was either cDNA or gDNA, and it came from T cells, B-cell-depleted T cells, or PBMCs.

The CDR3 sequence is 17 residues long. Per the germline V gene, CDR1 is SGHDT and CDR2 is YYEEEE. V lost 1 base to trimming and J lost 2 bases; unmatched junction nucleotides: 4. The protocol was immunoSEQ multiplex PCR, while the TCRdb copy is restricted to in-frame clones and leaves out a portion. The sample has more than 25,000 clones; approximately 80% are singletons. The material sequenced was peripheral blood. This chain links TRBV5-6 with TRBJ2-6; 9 bases are shared with TRBD1. The clonotype originates from a human donor in a cohort sampled during active COVID-19. The CDR3 DNA is TGTGCCAGCAGCTTGACAGGGGGCGCGGCTGGGGCCAACGTCCTGACTTTC. This sequence encodes CASSLTGGAAGANVLTF.